The clone carrying this T cell receptor beta chain has only one observation. The antigen remains unidentified. In the original workflow: ImmunoSEQ junction-only sequences lacked quality scores, so their filtering differed. The assay was immunoSEQ multiplex PCR, and TCRdb's table has in-frame clones only and misses some. That table is the source of V, J and clone size, and D and trimming were worked out from the DNA. Of hundreds of thousands of clones in the sample, more than 85% are singletons; the top ten hold 24%. The data were taken from a study of shared clonotypes between healthy human individuals. Only CD45RO-negative cells positively selected for CCR7 counted as naive CD8 cells, so terminally differentiated effector memory CD45RA+ cells were excluded. The V end lost 0 bases, the J end lost 0 bases, and 6 bases lay between the germline ends. Germline values: CDR1 GTSNPN, CDR2 SVGIG (reference sequence). CDR3 length equals 15 residues.

Study results and caveats: Sequencing depth was expected to affect clonotype sharing among donors.

The TCR sequence derives from a young man in good health. The sequenced material came from naive CD8+ T cells sorted from blood. The chain carries TRBV30 and TRBJ2-6; the D is unclear. CDR3 region: CAWSVEDSGANVLTF. The CDR3 DNA follows: TGTGCCTGGAGTGTAGAAGACTCTGGGGCCAACGTCCTGACTTTC.